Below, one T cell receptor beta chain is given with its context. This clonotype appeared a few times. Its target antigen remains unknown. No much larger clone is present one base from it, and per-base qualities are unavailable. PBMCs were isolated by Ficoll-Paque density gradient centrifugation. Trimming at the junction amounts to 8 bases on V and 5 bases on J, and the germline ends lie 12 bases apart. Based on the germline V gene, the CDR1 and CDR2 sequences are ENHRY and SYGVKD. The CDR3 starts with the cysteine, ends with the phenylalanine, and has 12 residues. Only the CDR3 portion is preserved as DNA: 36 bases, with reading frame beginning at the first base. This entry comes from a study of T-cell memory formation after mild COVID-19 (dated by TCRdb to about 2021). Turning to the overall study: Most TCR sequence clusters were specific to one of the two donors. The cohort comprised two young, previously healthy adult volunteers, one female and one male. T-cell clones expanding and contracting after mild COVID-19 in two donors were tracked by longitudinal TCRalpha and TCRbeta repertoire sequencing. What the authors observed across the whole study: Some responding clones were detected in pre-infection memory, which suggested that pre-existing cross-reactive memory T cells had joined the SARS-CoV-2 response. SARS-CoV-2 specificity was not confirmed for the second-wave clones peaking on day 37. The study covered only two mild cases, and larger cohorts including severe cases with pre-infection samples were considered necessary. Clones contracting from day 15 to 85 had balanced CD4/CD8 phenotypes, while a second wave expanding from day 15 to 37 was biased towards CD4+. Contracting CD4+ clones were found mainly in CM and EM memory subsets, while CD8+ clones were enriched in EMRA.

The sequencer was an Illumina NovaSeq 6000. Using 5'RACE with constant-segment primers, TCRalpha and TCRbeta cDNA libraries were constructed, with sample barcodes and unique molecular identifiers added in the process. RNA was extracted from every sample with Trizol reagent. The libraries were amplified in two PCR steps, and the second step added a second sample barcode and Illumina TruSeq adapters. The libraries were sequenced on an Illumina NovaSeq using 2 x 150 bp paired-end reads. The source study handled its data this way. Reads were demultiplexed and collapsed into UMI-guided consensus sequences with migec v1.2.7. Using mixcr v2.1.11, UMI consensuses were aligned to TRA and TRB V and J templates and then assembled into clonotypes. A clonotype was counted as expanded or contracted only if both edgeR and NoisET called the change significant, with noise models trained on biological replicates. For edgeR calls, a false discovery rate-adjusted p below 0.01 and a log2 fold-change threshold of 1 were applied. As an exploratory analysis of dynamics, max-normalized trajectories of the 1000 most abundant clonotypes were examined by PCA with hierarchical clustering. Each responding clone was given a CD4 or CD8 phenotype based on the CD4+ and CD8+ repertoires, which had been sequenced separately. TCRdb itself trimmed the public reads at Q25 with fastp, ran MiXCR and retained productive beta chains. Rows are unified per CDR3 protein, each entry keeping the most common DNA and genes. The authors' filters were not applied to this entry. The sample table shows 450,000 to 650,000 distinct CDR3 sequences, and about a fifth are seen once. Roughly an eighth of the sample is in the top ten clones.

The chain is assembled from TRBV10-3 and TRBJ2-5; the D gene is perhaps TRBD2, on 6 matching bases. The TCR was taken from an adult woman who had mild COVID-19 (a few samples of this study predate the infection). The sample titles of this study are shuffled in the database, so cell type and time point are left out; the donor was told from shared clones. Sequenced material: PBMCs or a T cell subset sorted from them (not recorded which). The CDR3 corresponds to CAIPGVLETQYF. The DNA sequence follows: TGTGCCATCCCGGGGGTTTTGGAGACCCAGTACTTC.